The 3 T cell receptor beta chains presented below share a single source sample, sequenced in a study of identical twins. TCRdb itself ran the 5' RACE reads through MiXCR, one entry per CDR3 protein. The profile shows more than 1.5 million distinct CDR3 sequences, around a third of them singletons. The sample taken for sequencing was cord blood. The receptors derive from a newborn girl in good health.

Ten or more counts support this clonotype. The gene calls are TRBV4-2 and TRBJ2-4; the D gene is possibly TRBD1 (6 bases). CDR1 is LGHNA, CDR2 YNFKEQ, per germline. This CDR3 spans 14 amino acids. Trimming took 3 bases from V and 1 from J, leaving 7 bases between them. The CDR3 DNA follows: TGTGCCAGCAGCCACGACAGGGCCAAAAACATTCAGTACTTC. Amino acid sequence: CASSHDRAKNIQYF.

The chain combines TRBV10-3 with TRBJ2-1; 7 nucleotides agree with TRBD2. Germline V lookup: CDR1 ENHRY, CDR2 SYGVKD. The CDR3 has 17 amino acids. J was trimmed by 3 bases and V by 3 bases; bases with no gene match: 11. CDR3 nucleotides: TGTGCCATCAGTGACAGTAGAGCTAGCGGCGACTACAATGAGCAGTTCTTC. Its translation is CAISDSRASGDYNEQFF.

Comment on this clonotype: Relative to the germline gene, one junction end is altered; a read error may explain this. V is TRBV7-6 and J is TRBJ2-2, with TRBD1 identical over 9 bases. The CDR3 has 15 amino acids. The germline CDR1 and CDR2 sequences are SGHVS and FNYEAQ. The CDR3 sequence is CASSLGTGSTGELFF. The CDR3 DNA follows: TGTGCCAGTAGCTTAGGGACAGGGAGCACCGGGGAGCTGTTTTTT.